This is a list of T cell receptor beta chains from one sample in a study of blood T cell repertoires in COVID-19. Profiled with immunoSEQ multiplex PCR; TCRdb holds only in-frame clones, not every one. The data show 270,000 or so clones, roughly 89% seen once. Sequencing used peripheral blood. The source is a woman younger than 45 with COVID-19, enrolled during active disease. Each CDR3 is given with its conserved first and last residue. A D gene is named only where the DNA matches it firmly. Size values are once, few and many counts, or a class for expanded clones, and some rows have none.

V gene: TRBV11-2; clone size: few; J gene: TRBJ2-2; D gene: NA; CDR3 protein: CASSPYGAGELFF; CDR3 DNA: TGTGCCAGCAGCCCGTACGGTGCCGGGGAGCTGTTTTTT
V gene: TRBV6-5; clone size: NA; J gene: TRBJ1-1; D gene: NA; CDR3 protein: CASNQMLGSYTEAFF; CDR3 DNA: TGTGCCAGCAACCAAATGTTAGGGAGCTACACTGAAGCTTTCTTT
V gene: TRBV24-1; clone size: NA; J gene: TRBJ2-3; D gene: NA; CDR3 protein: CATSDSDRNTQYF; CDR3 DNA: TGTGCCACCAGTGACAGCGACAGAAATACGCAGTATTTT
V gene: TRBV5-8; clone size: NA; J gene: TRBJ1-2; D gene: NA; CDR3 protein: CASSRSGQRDYGYTF; CDR3 DNA: TGTGCCAGCAGCCGGAGTGGACAGCGCGACTATGGCTACACCTTC
V gene: TRBV2; clone size: once; J gene: TRBJ2-7; D gene: TRBD2; CDR3 protein: CASLRYGGMEEQYF; CDR3 DNA: TGTGCCAGTCTACGCTACGGGGGGATGGAGGAGCAGTACTTC
V gene: TRBV6-5; clone size: NA; J gene: TRBJ1-2; D gene: TRBD1; CDR3 protein: CASTLRGQGYGYTF; CDR3 DNA: TGTGCCAGCACCCTCAGGGGGCAGGGCTATGGCTACACCTTC
V gene: TRBV29-1; clone size: few; J gene: TRBJ1-1; D gene: NA; CDR3 protein: CSVAKNTEAFF; CDR3 DNA: TGCAGCGTTGCAAAGAACACTGAAGCTTTCTTT
V gene: TRBV10-2; clone size: NA; J gene: TRBJ1-6; D gene: NA; CDR3 protein: CASKEGNSPLHF; CDR3 DNA: TGCGCCAGCAAAGAGGGAAATTCACCCCTCCACTTT
V gene: TRBV19; clone size: once; J gene: TRBJ1-4; D gene: TRBD1; CDR3 protein: CATKGQATEKLFF; CDR3 DNA: TGTGCCACTAAGGGACAGGCCACCGAAAAACTGTTTTTT
V gene: TRBV4-1; clone size: NA; J gene: TRBJ1-6; D gene: TRBD1; CDR3 protein: CASSQDPGTGVSPLHF; CDR3 DNA: TGCGCCAGCAGCCAAGATCCAGGGACAGGGGTCTCACCCCTCCACTTT
V gene: TRBV13; clone size: NA; J gene: TRBJ2-5; D gene: NA; CDR3 protein: CASSGPQGGRAETQYF; CDR3 DNA: TGTGCCAGCAGCGGGCCACAGGGTGGTCGGGCAGAGACCCAGTACTTC
V gene: TRBV6-4; clone size: NA; J gene: TRBJ1-2; D gene: NA; CDR3 protein: CASSDPLMGYTF; CDR3 DNA: TGTGCCAGCAGTGACCCCCTTATGGGCTACACCTTC
V gene: TRBV7-9; clone size: NA; J gene: TRBJ2-7; D gene: TRBD1; CDR3 protein: CASSGQGAYEQYF; CDR3 DNA: TGTGCCAGCAGCGGACAGGGGGCCTACGAGCAGTACTTC
V gene: TRBV25-1; clone size: NA; J gene: TRBJ2-7; D gene: TRBD1; CDR3 protein: CASSNRGRYEQYF; CDR3 DNA: TGTGCCAGCAGCAACAGGGGTCGGTACGAGCAGTACTTC
V gene: TRBV10-1; clone size: NA; J gene: TRBJ2-7; D gene: NA; CDR3 protein: CASSDRISYEQYF; CDR3 DNA: TGCGCCAGCAGTGACAGAATCTCCTACGAGCAGTACTTC
V gene: TRBV28; clone size: NA; J gene: TRBJ1-1; D gene: NA; CDR3 protein: CATITGWRTEAFF; CDR3 DNA: TGTGCCACTATAACGGGCTGGAGGACTGAAGCTTTCTTT
V gene: TRBV28; clone size: NA; J gene: TRBJ1-4; D gene: TRBD1; CDR3 protein: CASSFEGAGEKLFF; CDR3 DNA: TGTGCCAGCAGTTTCGAGGGGGCTGGGGAAAAACTGTTTTTT
V gene: TRBV11-3; clone size: once; J gene: TRBJ2-7; D gene: NA; CDR3 protein: CASSLAPTSAYEQYF; CDR3 DNA: TGTGCCAGCAGCTTAGCACCGACATCCGCCTACGAGCAGTACTTC
V gene: TRBV11-2; clone size: NA; J gene: TRBJ1-1; D gene: TRBD1; CDR3 protein: CASSIRDSWVAEAFF; CDR3 DNA: TGTGCCAGCAGCATCCGGGACAGTTGGGTCGCTGAAGCTTTCTTT
V gene: TRBV27; clone size: NA; J gene: TRBJ1-3; D gene: TRBD1; CDR3 protein: CASSSRDRAGNTIYF; CDR3 DNA: TGTGCCAGCAGTTCTCGGGACAGGGCCGGAAACACCATATATTTT
V gene: TRBV27; clone size: NA; J gene: TRBJ1-2; D gene: TRBD1; CDR3 protein: CASSLSIQGAGVYGYTF; CDR3 DNA: TGTGCCAGCAGTTTATCGATACAGGGGGCGGGAGTTTATGGCTACACCTTC
V gene: TRBV7-2; clone size: NA; J gene: TRBJ2-2; D gene: NA; CDR3 protein: CASSLVGGAGELFF; CDR3 DNA: TGTGCCAGCAGCCTAGTCGGAGGGGCCGGGGAGCTGTTTTTT
V gene: TRBV10-1; clone size: NA; J gene: TRBJ1-1; D gene: NA; CDR3 protein: CASSEMGHFEAFF; CDR3 DNA: TGCGCCAGCAGTGAGATGGGACACTTTGAAGCTTTCTTT
V gene: TRBV28; clone size: NA; J gene: TRBJ2-3; D gene: NA; CDR3 protein: CASSFRGYGTDTQYF; CDR3 DNA: TGTGCCAGCAGTTTCCGAGGGTACGGCACAGATACGCAGTATTTT
V gene: TRBV7-2; clone size: NA; J gene: TRBJ2-3; D gene: TRBD1; CDR3 protein: CASSPTGGAFQDTQYF; CDR3 DNA: TGTGCCAGCAGCCCCACAGGGGGCGCCTTTCAAGATACGCAGTATTTT
V gene: TRBV2; clone size: NA; J gene: TRBJ1-6; D gene: TRBD1; CDR3 protein: CASIRDRVKSPLHF; CDR3 DNA: TGTGCCAGCATCAGGGACAGGGTAAAATCACCCCTCCACTTT